This T cell receptor (beta chain) emerged from a study of spatial heterogeneity in lung cancer. This clonotype has a count of ten or more. The antigen is unknown. General study points: Expanded tumor TCRs that were ubiquitous appeared in blood more at resection than follow-up.

Time point reported: sample taken at primary tumor resection. The donors comprised 70 to 85 untreated early-stage non-small cell lung cancer patients. Extraction of whole RNA from tumor, nontumor lung or frozen PBMC preceded unsorted sequencing. Individual TCR cDNA molecules each bore their own unique molecular identifier. TCRdb reanalysed the 5' RACE reads using MiXCR and keeps one entry per CDR3 protein. The sample holds tens of thousands of distinct CDR3 sequences, 7% seen once. V was pared by 5 bases and J by 4 bases, with 15 bases between. CDR1 is GTSNPN and CDR2 is SVGIG in the germline V gene (reference sequence). The CDR3 runs 14 residues.

The chain carries TRBV30 and TRBJ1-5, with D possibly TRBD1 on 5 matching bases. This TCR came from a male donor with early-stage non-small cell lung cancer. This specimen was PBMCs, taken at surgery. CDR3 sequence: CAWGHQGVNQPQHF. As DNA, the CDR3 is TGTGCCTGGGGACACCAGGGAGTTAATCAGCCCCAGCATTTT. The full variable domain, in which reference TRBV30 and TRBJ1-5 provide the parts outside the CDR3, is SQTIHQWPATLVQPVGSPLSLECTVEGTSNPNLYWYRQAAGRGLQLLFYSVGIGQISSEVPQNLSASRPQDRQFILSSKKLLLSDSGFYLCAWGHQGVNQPQHFGDGTRLSIL.